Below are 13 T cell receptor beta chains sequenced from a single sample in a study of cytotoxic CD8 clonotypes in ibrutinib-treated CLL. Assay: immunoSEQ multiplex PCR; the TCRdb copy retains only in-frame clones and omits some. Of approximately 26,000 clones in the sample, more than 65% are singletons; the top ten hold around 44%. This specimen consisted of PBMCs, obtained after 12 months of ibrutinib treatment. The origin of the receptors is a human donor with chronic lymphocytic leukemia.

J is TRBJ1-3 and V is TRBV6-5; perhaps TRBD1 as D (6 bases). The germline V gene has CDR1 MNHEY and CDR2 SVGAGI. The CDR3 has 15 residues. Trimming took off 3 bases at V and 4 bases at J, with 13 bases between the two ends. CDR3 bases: TGTGCCAGCAGTTATGGGGGGCAGAGAGGAAACACCATATATTTT. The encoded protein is CASSYGGQRGNTIYF.

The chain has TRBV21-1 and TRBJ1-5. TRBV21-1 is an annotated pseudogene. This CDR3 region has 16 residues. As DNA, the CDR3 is TGTGCCAGCAGCAAAGAGAGGGGACGCAGCAATCAGCCCCAGCATTTT. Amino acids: CASSKERGRSNQPQHF.

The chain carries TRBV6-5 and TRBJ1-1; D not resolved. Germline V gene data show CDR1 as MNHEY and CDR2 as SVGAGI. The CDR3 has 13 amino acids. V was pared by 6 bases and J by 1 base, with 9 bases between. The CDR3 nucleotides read TGTGCCAGCAGCCGACGGGCGAACACTGAAGCTTTCTTT. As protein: CASSRRANTEAFF.

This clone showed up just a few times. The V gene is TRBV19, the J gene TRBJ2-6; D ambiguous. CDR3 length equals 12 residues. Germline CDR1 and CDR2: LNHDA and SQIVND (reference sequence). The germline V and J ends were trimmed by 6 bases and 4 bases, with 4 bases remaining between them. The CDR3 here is CASRSGANVLTF. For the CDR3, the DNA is TGTGCCAGTAGGTCAGGGGCCAACGTCCTGACTTTC.

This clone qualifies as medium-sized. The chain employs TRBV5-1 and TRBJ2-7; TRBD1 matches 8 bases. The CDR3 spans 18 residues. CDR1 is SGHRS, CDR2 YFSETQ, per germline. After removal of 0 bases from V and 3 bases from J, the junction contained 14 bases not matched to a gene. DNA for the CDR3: TGCGCCAGCAGCTTGGAGTGGTCTGTCGGACAGGGACTCTACGAGCAGTACTTC. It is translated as CASSLEWSVGQGLYEQYF. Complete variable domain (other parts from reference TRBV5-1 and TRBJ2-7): KAGVTQTPRYLIKTRGQQVTLSCSPISGHRSVSWYQQTPGQGLQFLFEYFSETQRNKGNFPGRFSGRQFSNSRSEMNVSTLELGDSALYLCASSLEWSVGQGLYEQYFGPGTRLTVT.

This CDR3 is CASSPNSGQATETQYF. CDR3 bases: TGTGCCAGCAGCCCAAATAGCGGGCAGGCTACGGAGACCCAGTACTTC. This chain joins TRBV7-6 and TRBJ2-5; the match to TRBD2 covers 7 bases. With V trimmed by 5 bases and J by 5 bases, 14 bases remained unmatched. The CDR3 is made up of 16 amino acids. The germline CDR1 and CDR2 sequences are SGHVS and FNYEAQ.

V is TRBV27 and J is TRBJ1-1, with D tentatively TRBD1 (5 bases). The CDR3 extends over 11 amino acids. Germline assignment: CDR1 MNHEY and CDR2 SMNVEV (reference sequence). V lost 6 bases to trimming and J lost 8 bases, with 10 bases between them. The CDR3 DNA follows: TGTGCCAGCAGGGGACTAGGGGAAGCTTTCTTT. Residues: CASRGLGEAFF.

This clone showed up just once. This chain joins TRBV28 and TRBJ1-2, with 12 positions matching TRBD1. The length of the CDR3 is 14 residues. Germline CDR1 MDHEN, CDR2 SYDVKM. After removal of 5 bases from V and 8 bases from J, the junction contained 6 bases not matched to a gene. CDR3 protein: CASSLRDRGRGYTF. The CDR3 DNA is TGTGCCAGCAGTCTCCGGGACAGGGGGCGCGGCTACACCTTC.

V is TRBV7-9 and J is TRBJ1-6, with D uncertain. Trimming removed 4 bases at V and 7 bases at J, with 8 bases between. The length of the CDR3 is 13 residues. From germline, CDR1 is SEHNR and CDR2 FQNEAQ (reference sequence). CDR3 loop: CASSYSGNSPLHF. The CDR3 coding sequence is TGTGCCAGCAGCTATTCAGGAAATTCACCCCTCCACTTT.

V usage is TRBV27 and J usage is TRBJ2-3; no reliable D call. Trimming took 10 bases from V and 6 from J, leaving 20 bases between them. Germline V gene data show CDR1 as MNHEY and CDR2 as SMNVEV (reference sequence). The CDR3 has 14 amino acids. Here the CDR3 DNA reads TGTGCCACCTACCAGCCTAGTGGCCAGGATACGCAGTATTTT. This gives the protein CATYQPSGQDTQYF.

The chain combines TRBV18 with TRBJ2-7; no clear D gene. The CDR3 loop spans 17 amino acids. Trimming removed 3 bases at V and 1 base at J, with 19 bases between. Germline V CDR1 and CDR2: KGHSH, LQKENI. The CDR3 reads CASSPVRMASSSYEQYF. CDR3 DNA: TGTGCCAGCTCACCCGTCAGGATGGCCTCGTCTTCCTACGAGCAGTACTTC.

In DNA form, the CDR3 reads TGTGCCAGCAGCTCCCAGACTTATAGCAATCAGCCCCAGCATTTT. As protein: CASSSQTYSNQPQHF. This sequence joins TRBV5-6 and TRBJ1-5; D unresolved. CDR3 length: 15 residues. V lost 3 bases and J lost 0, with 10 bases in between. The germline gives CDR1 SGHDT, CDR2 YYEEEE.

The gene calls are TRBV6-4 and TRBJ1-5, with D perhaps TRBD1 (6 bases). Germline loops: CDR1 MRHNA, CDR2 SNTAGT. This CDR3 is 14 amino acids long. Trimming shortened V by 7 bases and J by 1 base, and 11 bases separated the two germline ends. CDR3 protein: CASMRQGSNQPQHF. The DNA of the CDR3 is TGTGCCAGCATGAGGCAGGGGAGCAATCAGCCCCAGCATTTT.